This T cell receptor (beta chain) was sequenced for a study of T cell responses to AZD1222 COVID-19 vaccine. Comment on this clone: Additional DNA sequences in this sample encode the identical CDR3.

Sequenced by immunoSEQ multiplex PCR; TCRdb stores in-frame clones only, minus some. This sample has 150,000 or so clones, with 90% found just once. Germline assignment: CDR1 MNHNS and CDR2 SASEGT. This CDR3 has 15 amino acids. V shed 1 base and J 1 base; nucleotides not matched to a gene: 0. The chain couples TRBV6-1 to TRBJ2-7; 11 bases are a match to TRBD2. Sequences were derived from peripheral blood, sampled on day 0 of AZD1222 vaccination. This sequence originates from an adult in good health. The CDR3 here is CASSEGLAGSYEQYF. CDR3 in DNA: TGTGCCAGCAGTGAAGGACTAGCGGGGTCCTACGAGCAGTACTTC.